Described below is a single T cell receptor beta chain sequence and its context. It lacks a known antigen. Base qualities are not provided; no much larger clone lies one nucleotide away. This sample also contains other DNA sequences that code for the same CDR3. CD8 naive samples consisted of CD45RO-negative cells that were positively selected for CCR7, yielding a CD45RA+CCR7+ population without TemRA cells. Donors were healthy HIV-negative adults with no recently reported acute infections or vaccinations. Every donor was a Caucasian adult residing in Nashville, Tennessee, USA. Blood was collected by leukapheresis, and PBMCs were isolated by Ficoll-Histopaque density gradient centrifugation and then cryopreserved in liquid nitrogen vapor phase. Analytical flow cytometry was used to check the purity and quantity of every magnetically sorted T cell population. Each sorted fraction had its genomic DNA isolated and then quantified by UV absorbance on a Nanodrop 2000c.

This sample stems from a study of shared clonotypes between healthy human individuals (dated by TCRdb to about 2020). Describing the broader study: A couple of women and a few men aged 18 to 49 years were included in the cohort. To increase sequencing depth and limit assay-specific biases, different laboratories used diverse techniques to prepare libraries and sequence TCR repertoires. For each donor, CD4 naive and CD4 memory were each given three plates, CD8 naive was given two plates, and CD8 memory was given one plate. The study deeply sequenced blood TCR repertoires of several healthy adults to estimate repertoire size and the extent of clonotype sharing between individuals. Leukapheresis yielded between about 0.9 and 8.9 billion PBMCs per donor.

The paper's findings and limits, for the study overall: Larger estimated clonotype richness was generally found for naive subsets than for memory subsets. Because the study included only a small number of donors, the genetic and exposure-history diversity represented was limited. Based on pairwise subsampling, the degree of clonotype sharing among donors was expected to be affected by sequencing depth. Rarefaction of sorted-subset datasets indicated incomplete sequencing despite the large sequencing depth. Clonotypes shared by all four sorted-subset donors showed higher generation probabilities than non-shared clonotypes. Sampling was restricted to blood, and TCR repertoires in tissue are likely to differ from TCR repertoires in blood. When several donors were compared, the shared fraction of clonotypes was about 5.5% for naive CD4, roughly 3.3% for naive CD8, roughly 2.5% for memory CD4, and less than 0.45% for memory CD8.

The CDR1 and CDR2 encoded by the germline V gene are MNHEY and SVGAGI. There are 12 amino acids in the CDR3, from cysteine to phenylalanine inclusive. Only the CDR3 DNA stays, 36 bases, in frame from base 1. V is reduced by 2 bases and J by 6 bases, leaving a spacing of 7 bases between them. Using the deep immunoSEQ assay, TCR CDR3 regions were amplified from genomic DNA by multiplex PCR. Extracted genomic DNA from each cell subset was distributed evenly across all wells of several immunoSEQ 96-well plates, and each plate was treated as a replicate. Each replicate PCR for sorted subsets received roughly 200 ng genomic DNA, equal to roughly 33,000 T cell genomes. The purified libraries were quantified using a Qubit 3.0 fluorometer, sized with a Bioanalyzer 2100, and then quantified again using the KAPA Library Quantification kit. Each immunoSEQ 96-well plate was sequenced on its own single-read 150-cycle Illumina NextSeq 550 flow cell. Per the authors' processing: The immunoSEQ output contained only junctional sequences without quality scores, so filtering could not match that applied to full-length reads. To assign V/J genes and CDR3, sequences were annotated using PyIR, a Python wrapper for IgBLAST v1.9, with IMGT germline references. Reads were removed for weak V/J assignments (E-value above 1e-6), missing CDR3, stop codons, out-of-frame junctions, or ambiguous translated residues. V3J clonotypes were defined as sequences sharing an identical inferred V gene, J gene, and CDR3 amino acid sequence. The percentage overlap between two repertoires was calculated by dividing the number of shared unique clonotypes by the size of the smaller repertoire. Richness of each repertoire was evaluated using RTK rarefaction, the Chao1 estimator, and Recon v2.1 estimates of unobserved clonotypes. Generation probabilities for all TCRbeta clonotypes obtained by the gDNA method from several donors were computed using OLGA. The immuneACCESS repertoire file appears here via TCRdb, limited to in-frame rearrangements. These files lack a portion of the clones; in checked studies, under half of the deficit traces to unresolved V genes, and the cause of the others is not known. The V and J calls and clone size come from that table; D and trimming were worked out from the DNA. The sample data list millions of clones, and roughly 94% of these were observed just once. The ten biggest clones cover about 1.1% of the sample.

The sequence derives from a man younger than 35 in good health. The sample taken for sequencing was naive CD8+ T cells sorted from blood. Reading the label with the study, this specimen's cell subset or site is: CD45RA+CCR7+. The sequence is built from TRBV6-5 and TRBJ1-1; TRBD1 is possibly the D segment (5 matching bases). The CDR3: CASSYGGAEAFF. In nucleotide form, the sequence is TGTGCCAGCAGTTACGGGGGGGCTGAAGCTTTCTTT.